Sequencing of this T cell receptor (beta chain) was carried out in a study of breast tumors, draining lymph nodes, adjacent tissues. Whole-study findings and limits: Compared with basal-like, luminal-like tumors shared significantly more repertoire with nontumor tissue.

Each CDR3 protein gets one entry after TCRdb re-called the multiplex PCR reads with MiXCR. Of around 170,000 distinct CDR3 sequences listed, approximately 33% are singletons. Samples came from axillary lymph nodes draining the breast cancer. Comments on this clonotype: What it recognizes is unknown. A clone one base away is much larger, so this may be a read error.

Sequencing input: axillary lymph node tissue. The receptor was derived from a female donor with breast cancer. Some clones in this sample may be carry-over from other donors' samples.

The CDR3: CASSQPRTGSYEQYF. CDR3 DNA sequence: TGTGCCAGCAGTCAACCGAGGACAGGATCGTACGAGCAGTACTTC. The gene calls are TRBV6-1 and TRBJ2-7, with TRBD1 identical over 7 bases. CDR1 and CDR2 (germline): MNHNS, SASEGT. This CDR3 comprises 15 residues. With 5 bases clipped from V and 4 bases from J, the junction kept 11 bases outside the gene matches.